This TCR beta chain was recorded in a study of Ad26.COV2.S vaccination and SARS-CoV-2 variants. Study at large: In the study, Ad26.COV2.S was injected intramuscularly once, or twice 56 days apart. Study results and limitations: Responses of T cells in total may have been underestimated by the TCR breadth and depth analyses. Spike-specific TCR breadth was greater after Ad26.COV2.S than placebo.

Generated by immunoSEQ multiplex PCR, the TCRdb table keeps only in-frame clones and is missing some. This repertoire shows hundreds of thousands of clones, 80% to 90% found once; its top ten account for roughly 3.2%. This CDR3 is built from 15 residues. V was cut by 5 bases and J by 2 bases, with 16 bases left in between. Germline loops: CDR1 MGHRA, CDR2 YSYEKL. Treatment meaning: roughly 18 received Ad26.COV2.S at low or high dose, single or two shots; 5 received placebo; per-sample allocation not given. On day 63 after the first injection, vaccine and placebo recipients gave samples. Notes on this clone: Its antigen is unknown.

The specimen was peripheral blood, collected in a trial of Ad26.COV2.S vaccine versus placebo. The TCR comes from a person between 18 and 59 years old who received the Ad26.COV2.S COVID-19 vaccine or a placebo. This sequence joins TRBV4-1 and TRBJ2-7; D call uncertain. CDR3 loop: CASSDMTRKPYEQYF. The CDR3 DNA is TGCGCCAGCAGCGATATGACACGTAAGCCCTACGAGCAGTACTTC.